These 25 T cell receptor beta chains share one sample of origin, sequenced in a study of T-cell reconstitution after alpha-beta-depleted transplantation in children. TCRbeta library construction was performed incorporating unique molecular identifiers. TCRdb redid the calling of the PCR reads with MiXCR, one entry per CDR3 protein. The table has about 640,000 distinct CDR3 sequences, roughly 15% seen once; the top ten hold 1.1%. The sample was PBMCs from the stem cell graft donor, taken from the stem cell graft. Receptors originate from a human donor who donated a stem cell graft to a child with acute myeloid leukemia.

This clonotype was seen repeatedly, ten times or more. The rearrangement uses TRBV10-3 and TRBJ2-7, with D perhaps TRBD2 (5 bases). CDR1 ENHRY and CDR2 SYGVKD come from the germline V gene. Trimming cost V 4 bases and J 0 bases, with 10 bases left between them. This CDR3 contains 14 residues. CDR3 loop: CAISVGLHSYEQYF. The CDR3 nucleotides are TGTGCCATCAGTGTAGGACTTCACTCCTACGAGCAGTACTTC.

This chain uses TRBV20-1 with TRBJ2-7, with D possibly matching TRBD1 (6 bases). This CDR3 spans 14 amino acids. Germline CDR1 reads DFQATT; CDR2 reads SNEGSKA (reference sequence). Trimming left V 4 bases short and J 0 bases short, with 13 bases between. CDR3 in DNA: TGCAGTGCTAATCCGGACAGAAGCTCCTACGAGCAGTACGTC. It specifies CSANPDRSSYEQYV.

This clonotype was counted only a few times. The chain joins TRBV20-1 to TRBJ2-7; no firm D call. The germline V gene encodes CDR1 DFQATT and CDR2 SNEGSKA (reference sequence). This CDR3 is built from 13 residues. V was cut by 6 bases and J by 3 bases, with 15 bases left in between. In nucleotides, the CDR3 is TGCAGTGCAAGGGATGTATACGGCTACGAGCAGTACGTC. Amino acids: CSARDVYGYEQYV.

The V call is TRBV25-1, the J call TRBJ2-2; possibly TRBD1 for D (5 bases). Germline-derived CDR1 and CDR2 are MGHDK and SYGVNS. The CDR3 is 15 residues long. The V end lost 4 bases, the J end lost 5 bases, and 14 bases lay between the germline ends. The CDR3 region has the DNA TGTGCCAGCAGTGGAGTAACAGGCTCGACCGGGGAGCTGTTTTTT. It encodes CASSGVTGSTGELFF.

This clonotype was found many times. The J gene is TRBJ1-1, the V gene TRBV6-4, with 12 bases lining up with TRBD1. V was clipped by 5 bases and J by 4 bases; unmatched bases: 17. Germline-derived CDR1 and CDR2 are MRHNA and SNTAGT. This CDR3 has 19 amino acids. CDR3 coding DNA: TGTGCCAGCAGTCACGGGACAGGGGGCGCGGGGAACTGGGGCACTGAAGCTTTCTTT. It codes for CASSHGTGGAGNWGTEAFF.

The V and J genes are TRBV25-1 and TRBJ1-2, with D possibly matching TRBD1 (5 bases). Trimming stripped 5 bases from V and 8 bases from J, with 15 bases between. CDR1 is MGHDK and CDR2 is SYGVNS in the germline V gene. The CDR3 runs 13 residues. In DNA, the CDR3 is TGTGCCAGCAGTTACAGACAGCTTGGAGGCTACACCTTC. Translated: CASSYRQLGGYTF.

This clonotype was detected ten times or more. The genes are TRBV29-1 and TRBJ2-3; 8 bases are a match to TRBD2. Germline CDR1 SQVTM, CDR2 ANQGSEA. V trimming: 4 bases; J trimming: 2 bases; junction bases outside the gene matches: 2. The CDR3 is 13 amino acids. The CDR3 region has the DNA TGCAGCGTTGTAGCGGGACTCACAGATACGCAGTATTTT. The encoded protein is CSVVAGLTDTQYF.

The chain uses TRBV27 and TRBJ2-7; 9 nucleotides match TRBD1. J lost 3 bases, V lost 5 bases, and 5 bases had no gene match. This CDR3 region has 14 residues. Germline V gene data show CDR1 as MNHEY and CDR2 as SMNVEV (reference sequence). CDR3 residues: CASSVWTGVYEQYF. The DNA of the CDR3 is TGTGCCAGCAGTGTTTGGACAGGGGTCTACGAGCAGTACTTC.

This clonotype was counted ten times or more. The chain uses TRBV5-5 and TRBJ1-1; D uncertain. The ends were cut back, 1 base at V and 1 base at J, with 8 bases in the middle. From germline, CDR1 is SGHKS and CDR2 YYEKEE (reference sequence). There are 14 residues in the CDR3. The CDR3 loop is CASSLIWRNTEAFF. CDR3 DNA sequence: TGTGCCAGCAGCTTGATTTGGCGGAACACTGAAGCTTTCTTT.

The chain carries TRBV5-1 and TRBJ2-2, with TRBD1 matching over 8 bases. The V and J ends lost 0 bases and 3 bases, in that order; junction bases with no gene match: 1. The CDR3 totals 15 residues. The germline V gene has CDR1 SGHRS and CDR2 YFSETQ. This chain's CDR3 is CASSLAGQDTGELFF. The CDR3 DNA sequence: TGCGCCAGCAGCTTGGCGGGACAGGACACCGGGGAGCTGTTTTTT.

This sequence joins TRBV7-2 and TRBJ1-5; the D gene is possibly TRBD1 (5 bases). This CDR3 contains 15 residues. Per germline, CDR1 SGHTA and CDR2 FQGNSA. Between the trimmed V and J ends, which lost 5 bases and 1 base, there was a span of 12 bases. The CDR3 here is CASSLAEGSNQPQHF. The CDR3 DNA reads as TGTGCCAGCAGCCTCGCCGAGGGGAGCAATCAGCCCCAGCATTTT.

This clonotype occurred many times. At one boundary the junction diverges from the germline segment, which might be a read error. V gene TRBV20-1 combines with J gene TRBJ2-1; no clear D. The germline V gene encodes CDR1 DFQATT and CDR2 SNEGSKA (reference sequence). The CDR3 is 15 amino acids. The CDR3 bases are TGCAGTGCTAGAGTAGGTGATCGGCCTTTTGAACCCCCAGTCTTC. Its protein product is CSARVGDRPFEPPVF.

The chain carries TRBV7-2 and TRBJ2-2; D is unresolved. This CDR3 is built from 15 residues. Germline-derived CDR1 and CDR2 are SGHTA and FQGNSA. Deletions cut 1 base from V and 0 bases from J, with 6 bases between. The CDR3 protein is CASSLVLANTGELFF. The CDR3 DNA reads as TGTGCCAGCAGCTTAGTACTCGCGAACACCGGGGAGCTGTTTTTT.

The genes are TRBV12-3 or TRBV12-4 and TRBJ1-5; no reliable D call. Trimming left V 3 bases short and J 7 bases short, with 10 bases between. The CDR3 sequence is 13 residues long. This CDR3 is CASSFSDGQPQHF. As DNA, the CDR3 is TGTGCCAGCAGTTTTAGTGACGGGCAGCCCCAGCATTTT.

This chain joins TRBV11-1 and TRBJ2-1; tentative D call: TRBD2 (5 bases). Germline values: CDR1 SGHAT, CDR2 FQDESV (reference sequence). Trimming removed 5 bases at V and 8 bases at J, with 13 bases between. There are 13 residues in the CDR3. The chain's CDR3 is CASSIILGYEQFF. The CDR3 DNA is TGTGCCAGCAGCATCATACTAGGCTATGAGCAGTTCTTC.

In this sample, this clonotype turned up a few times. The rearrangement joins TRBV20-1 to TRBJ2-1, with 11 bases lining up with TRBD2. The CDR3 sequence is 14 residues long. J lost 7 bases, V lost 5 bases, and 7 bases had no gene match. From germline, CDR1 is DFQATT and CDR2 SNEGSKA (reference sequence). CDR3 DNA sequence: TGCAGTGCTGTAGCGGGGGGGCCGGGTAATGAGCAGTTCTTC. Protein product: CSAVAGGPGNEQFF.

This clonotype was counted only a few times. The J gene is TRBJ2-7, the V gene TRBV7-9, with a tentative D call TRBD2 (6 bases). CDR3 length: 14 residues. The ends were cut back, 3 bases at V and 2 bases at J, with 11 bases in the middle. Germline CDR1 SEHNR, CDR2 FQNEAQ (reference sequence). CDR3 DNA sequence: TGTGCCAGCAGCTTTCCCGGGGGACCCTACGAGCAGTACGTC. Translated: CASSFPGGPYEQYV.

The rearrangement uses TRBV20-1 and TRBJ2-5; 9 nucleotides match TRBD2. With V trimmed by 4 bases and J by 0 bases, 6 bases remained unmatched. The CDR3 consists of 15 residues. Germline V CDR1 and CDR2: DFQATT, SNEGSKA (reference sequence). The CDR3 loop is CSATTAGGNQETQYF. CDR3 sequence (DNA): TGCAGTGCTACTACAGCGGGGGGAAACCAAGAGACCCAGTACTTC.

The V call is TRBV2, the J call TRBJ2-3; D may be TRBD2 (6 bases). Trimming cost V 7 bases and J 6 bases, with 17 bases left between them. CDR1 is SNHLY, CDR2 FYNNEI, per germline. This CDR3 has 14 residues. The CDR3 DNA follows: TGTGCCAGCATCCTGGACTATGGGACGGATACGCAGTATTTT. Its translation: CASILDYGTDTQYF.

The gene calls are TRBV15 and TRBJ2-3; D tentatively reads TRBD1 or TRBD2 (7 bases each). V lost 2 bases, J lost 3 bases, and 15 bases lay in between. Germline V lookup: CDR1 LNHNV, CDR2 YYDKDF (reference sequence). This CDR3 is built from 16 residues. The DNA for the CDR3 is TGTGCCACCAGCAGACCCAGGGGGGGGCCAACAGATACGCAGTATTTT. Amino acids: CATSRPRGGPTDTQYF.

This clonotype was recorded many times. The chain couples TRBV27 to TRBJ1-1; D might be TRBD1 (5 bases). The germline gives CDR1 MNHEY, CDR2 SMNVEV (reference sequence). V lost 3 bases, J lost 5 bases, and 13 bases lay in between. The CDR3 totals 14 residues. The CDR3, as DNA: TGTGCCAGCAGTTTGCTCCAGGGTCGGACTGAAGCTTTCTTT. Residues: CASSLLQGRTEAFF.

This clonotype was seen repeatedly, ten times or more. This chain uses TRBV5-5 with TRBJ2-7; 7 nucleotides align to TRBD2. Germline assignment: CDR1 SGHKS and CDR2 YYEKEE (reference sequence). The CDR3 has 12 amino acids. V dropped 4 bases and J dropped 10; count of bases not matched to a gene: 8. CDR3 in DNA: TGTGCCAGCAGCACCGGGACTACCGACCAGTACTTC. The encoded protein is CASSTGTTDQYF.

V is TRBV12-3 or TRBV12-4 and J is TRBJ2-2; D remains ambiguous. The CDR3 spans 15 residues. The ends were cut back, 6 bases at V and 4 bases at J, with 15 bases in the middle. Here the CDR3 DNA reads TGTGCCAGCAGCCCTGAGAGTCCGGGCACCGGGGAGCTGTTTTTT. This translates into CASSPESPGTGELFF.

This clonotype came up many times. This chain's CDR3 is CASGLHPANSPLHF. The CDR3 bases are TGTGCCAGCGGGCTACACCCGGCGAATTCACCCCTCCACTTT. This rearrangement joins TRBV7-2 to TRBJ1-6; D is undetermined. The germline V gene encodes CDR1 SGHTA and CDR2 FQGNSA. The CDR3 runs to 14 residues. V shed 8 bases and J shed 7 bases, with 15 bases lying between them.

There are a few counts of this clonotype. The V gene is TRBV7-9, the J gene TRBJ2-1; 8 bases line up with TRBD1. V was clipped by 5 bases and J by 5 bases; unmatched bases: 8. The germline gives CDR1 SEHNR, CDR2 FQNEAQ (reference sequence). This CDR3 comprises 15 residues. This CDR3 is CASSPDRVSDNEQFF. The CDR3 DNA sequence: TGTGCCAGCAGCCCGGACAGGGTTTCGGACAATGAGCAGTTCTTC.